This TCR beta chain was recovered during a study of regulatory T cells in long-lasting Graves disease. CDR1 and CDR2 from the germline V gene are SGHRS and YFSETQ. The CDR3 is 14 amino acids. V shed 4 bases and J 5 bases; nucleotides not matched to a gene: 5. The time point is: persistent/refractory GD, antithyroid drugs over 5 years with positive TRAb. The TCR library was made from RNA that had been extracted from PBMCs in TRIzol. To make TCR beta libraries, researchers used iRepertoire HTBI primers and Arm-PCR of CDR3 regions. TCRdb independently ran MiXCR on the multiplex PCR reads; one entry per CDR3 protein. The repertoire holds 300,000 to 350,000 distinct CDR3 sequences, with around 20% as singletons. This clonotype was detected many times. Its antigen is still unknown. Findings of the study overall: There was favoring of TRBV28, TRBJ1-2 and TRBJ2-5 in persistent disease.

The sample was peripheral blood mononuclear cells (PBMCs), taken when the disease was refractory, from a patient treated with antithyroid drugs. This sequence joins TRBV5-1 and TRBJ2-7; 11 nucleotides agree with TRBD1. This sequence originates from a female donor with Graves disease. The CDR3 loop is CASSQDRGQDEQYF. The CDR3, as DNA: TGCGCCAGCAGCCAGGACAGGGGGCAAGACGAGCAGTACTTC.